The clone carrying this TCR beta chain was seen ten or more times. No antigen is known for it. The CDR3 is 16 amino acids. J was trimmed by 5 bases and V by 1 base; bases with no gene match: 5. Looked up from germline, CDR1 is SSHAT and CDR2 is FNYEAQ (reference sequence). Full-length variable regions came from constant-region reverse primers plus semi-nested Nested Universal Primer A PCR. Using its own MiXCR run on the 5' RACE reads, TCRdb lists one record per CDR3 protein. Seen here are over 30,000 distinct CDR3 sequences, under 30% observed once, and the top ten hold less than 4%. General study results and limits: In terms of TCR gene usage, tumor memory CD4+ T cells clustered together with blood and lymph node memory CD4+ cells, as well as with lymph node naive CD4+ cells.

Material: naive CD4+ T cells sorted from a lymph node. As to subset: naive CD4+ T cells, CD4+CD45RA+CD25-. This chain links TRBV7-7 with TRBJ2-5; 12 bases match TRBD2. The sequence derives from a female donor with breast cancer. The CDR3 spells CASSLGTSGIRETQYF. Written as DNA, the CDR3 is TGTGCCAGCAGCTTAGGGACTAGCGGGATCCGTGAGACCCAGTACTTC.